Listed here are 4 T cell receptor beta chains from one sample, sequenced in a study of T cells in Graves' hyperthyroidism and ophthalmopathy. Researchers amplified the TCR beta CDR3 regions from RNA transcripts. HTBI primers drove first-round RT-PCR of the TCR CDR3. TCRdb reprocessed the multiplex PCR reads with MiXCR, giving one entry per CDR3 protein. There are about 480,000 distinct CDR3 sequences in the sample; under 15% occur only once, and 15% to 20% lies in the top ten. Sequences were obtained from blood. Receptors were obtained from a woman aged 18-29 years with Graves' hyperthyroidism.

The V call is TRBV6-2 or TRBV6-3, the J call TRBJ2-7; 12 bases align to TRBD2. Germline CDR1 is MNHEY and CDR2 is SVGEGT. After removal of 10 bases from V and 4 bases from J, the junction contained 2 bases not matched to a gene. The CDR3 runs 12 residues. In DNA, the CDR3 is TGTGCCACGGGACTAGCGGGTTACGAGCAGTACGTC. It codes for CATGLAGYEQYV.

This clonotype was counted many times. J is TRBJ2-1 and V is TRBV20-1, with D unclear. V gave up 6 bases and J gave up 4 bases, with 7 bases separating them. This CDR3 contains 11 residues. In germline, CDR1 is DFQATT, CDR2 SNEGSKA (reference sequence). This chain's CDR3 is CSADLYNEQFF. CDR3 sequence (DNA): TGCAGTGCAGACCTTTACAATGAGCAGTTCTTC.

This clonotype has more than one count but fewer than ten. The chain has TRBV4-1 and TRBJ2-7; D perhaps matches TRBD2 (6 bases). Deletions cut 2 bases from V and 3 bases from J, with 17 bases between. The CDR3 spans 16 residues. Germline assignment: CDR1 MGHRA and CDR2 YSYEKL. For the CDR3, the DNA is TGCGCCAGCAGCCAACCGCCCGGGACTGGGAGCTACGAGCAGTACTTC. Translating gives CASSQPPGTGSYEQYF.

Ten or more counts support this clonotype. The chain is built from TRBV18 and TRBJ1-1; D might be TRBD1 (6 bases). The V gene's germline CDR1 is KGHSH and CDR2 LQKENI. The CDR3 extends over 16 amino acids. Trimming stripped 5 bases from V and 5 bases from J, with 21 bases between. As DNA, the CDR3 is TGTGCCAGCTCATCAGAGGATCCGGGGGCCAAGACTGAAGCTTTCTTT. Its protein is CASSSEDPGAKTEAFF.